This T cell receptor beta chain emerged from a study of PD-1 blockade in classical Hodgkin lymphoma (TCRdb year 2020). Context from the whole study: Nivolumab dosing was 3 mg/kg intravenously every 2 weeks, continuing until either disease progression or unacceptable toxicity. The study used TCR beta sequencing and CyTOF to define a peripheral blood immune signature of response to PD-1 blockade in classical Hodgkin lymphoma. Study-level results and caveats: The study covered only a single clinical trial cohort, and the causes of the repertoire differences, possibly disease activity or prior therapy, were still not defined. CD4+ but not CD8+ TCR diversity rose significantly by C4D1 (p=0.0027 vs p=0.16), most apparent in complete responders (p=0.02). Newly diagnosed patients were reported to have lower baseline TCR diversity than healthy donors, and relapsed/refractory patients were reported to have lower baseline TCR diversity still. Trial patients with a complete response had baseline diversity similar to that of newly diagnosed patients, while partial responders and progressors had significantly lower diversity. Lower diversity was observed in patients in whom nivolumab was started less than 1 year after ASCT, and these patients were excluded from later analyses so that confounding by immune reconstitution would be avoided.

The Qiagen DNeasy kit was used to extract genomic DNA both from unsorted PBMCs and from the negatively selected CD4+ and CD8+ fractions. Using primers that anneal to V and J segments, immunoSEQ multiplex PCR amplified the TCR beta CDR3 regions. A synthetic immune receptor repertoire was used to minimize amplification bias, and any residual bias was removed computationally once sequencing was done. From the authors' description of their analysis: Custom Python scripts were used to quantify repertoire diversity as the Shannon entropy index. Unsorted, CD4+ and CD8+ repertoires were examined separately, except in combined analyses, for which CD4+ and CD8+ sequences were merged in silico. Clonal expansion was defined as a frequency increase of at least 2-fold after treatment compared with C1D1, and clones undetected at baseline were assigned a pseudocount of 0.5. Clones with 0 or 1 copy at C1D1 were classified as singleton clones, and clones with 2 or more copies were classified as non-singleton clones. Clones expanded in unsorted samples were annotated as CD4+, CD8+ or unknown by matching protein sequences in sorted samples from the same patient. Wilcoxon tests were applied to paired samples to test diversity changes from C1D1 to C4D1. Here the immuneACCESS table is served through TCRdb, limited to in-frame sequences with V and J called. Missing clones are a known gap in these copies; in checked studies unresolved V genes cover under half, and the rest lacks a known reason. V, J and clone size derive from that table, while D and trimming were established from the DNA sequence. The table for this sample lists about 97,000 clones; around 89% of them were counted only once. The ten largest clones take up around 6.6% of the sample.

The germline V gene encodes CDR1 MNHEY and CDR2 SVGAGI. The CDR3 contains 12 residues, cysteine and phenylalanine counted. Only CDR3 DNA is held: 36 bases, read in frame from base 1. Trimming at the junction amounts to 4 bases on V and 4 bases on J, and the germline ends lie 7 bases apart. Per the publication, the time point label means: cycle 2 day 1 (C2D1) of nivolumab. Every trial patient had relapsed after autologous stem cell transplantation, and cohorts A, B and C differed in prior brentuximab vedotin exposure. A total of roughly 57 patients with relapsed/refractory classical Hodgkin lymphoma made up the trial cohort, and each patient's best overall response was complete response, partial response or progressive disease. In the multi-cohort phase II CheckMate 205 trial, trial patients received single-agent nivolumab. An independent review committee assessed best overall response by applying the 2007 International Working Group response criteria. Trial PBMCs were obtained immediately prior to nivolumab initiation (C1D1) and on therapy at cycle 2 day 1 and cycle 4 day 1. Peripheral blood was collected in 8 mL Vacutainer Cell Preparation Tubes, from which PBMCs were isolated by centrifugation and then cryopreserved.

On this clone itself: It lacks a known antigen. No clone much larger than this one lies a single base away; base qualities are absent.

The sequences come from peripheral blood mononuclear cells (PBMCs), collected before the second cycle of nivolumab. This sequence was found in a human donor with classical Hodgkin lymphoma. The chain is assembled from TRBV6-5 and TRBJ1-1; confidence is insufficient to name the D gene. The CDR3 here reads CASSSILTEAFF. The sequenced DNA: TGTGCCAGCAGTTCCATACTCACTGAAGCTTTCTTT.